This is a list of T cell receptor beta chains from one sample in a study of blood T cell repertoires in COVID-19. Produced via immunoSEQ multiplex PCR; TCRdb's table is partial and in-frame only. Of about 310,000 clones listed, around 90% were seen once; the top ten hold more than 0.85%. The sequencing sample was made of peripheral blood. All receptors come from a middle-aged woman with COVID-19, enrolled during active disease. The CDR3 runs from the conserved cysteine through the conserved F or W. Expanded clones get a size class; other rows say once, few or many, or leave the size out.

clone_size v_call cdr3_aa
- TRBV6-6 CASRDTTREGYTF
- TRBV2 CASRAGGYTF
- TRBV28 CASSLRGSATSGNTIYF
- TRBV5-4 CASSFQMNTEAFF
once TRBV18 CASSPLRTDLSNQPQHF
- TRBV5-1 CASSLLGTREETQYF
- TRBV30 CAKGLDTDTQYF
- TRBV11-2 CASSLAGDRQYF
- TRBV5-6 CASSEMDRTAFEQYF
- TRBV12-3/TRBV12-4 CASSSSGYETQYF
- TRBV7-9 CASSLAGNSPLHF
- TRBV19 CASSARDRGRNQPQHF
- TRBV6-5 CASSQAGGVQETQYF
- TRBV18 CASSPVTGGPTEAFF
few TRBV24-1 CATSDPDPRTSGRGSSYNEQFF
- TRBV11-2 CASSLQGAGTGELFF
- TRBV3-1/TRBV3-2 CASSRATPSSYNSPLHF
- TRBV9 CASSVRQGVNGELFF
- TRBV12-3/TRBV12-4 CASSSGGWSQFF
- TRBV28 CASSFTGQLYEQYF
- TRBV6-5 CASSLRSLGSYEQYF
- TRBV7-3 CASSYDRGGSGANVLTF
- TRBV7-8 CASSLGQGEGNEQFF
- TRBV5-1 CASSFPGFGTQYF
- TRBV28 CASRTGGYNQPQHF
- TRBV5-1 CASSSRTGGPSYNEQFF
- TRBV4-3 CASSQELGRTGVYTF
- TRBV5-1 CASSLAGTGGEQYF
- TRBV3-1/TRBV3-2 CASSLSWSTEAFF
- TRBV9 CASSDNPSGGGGTGELFF
- TRBV3-1/TRBV3-2 CASSQTRSELAPYNEQFF
- TRBV6-2/TRBV6-3 CASSDRGETQYF
- TRBV27 CASRTAVDQPQHF
- TRBV30 CAWSDTGRVDEQYF
- TRBV10-3 CAITSRDLQGANTGELFF
- TRBV24-1 CATSGPRDRGPTNEKLFF
once TRBV27 CASSSPGQGYYGYTF
once TRBV19 CASSLGATTYEQYF
once TRBV19 CASSIDGPRNQPQHF
- TRBV6-5 CASSPGTGYGYTF
- TRBV9 CASNRDRGDDEQFF
- TRBV30 CAWSLGTGRLEAFF
- TRBV11-2 CASSLAPGGASDTQYF
once TRBV6-5 CASSYSYGNEKLFF
- TRBV30 CAWSQAGGYTF
- TRBV21-1 CASSKPQAGSSYNEQFF